These T cell receptor beta chains were read from a single sample in a study of CD8+CD57+ T cells in acquired aplastic anemia. TCRdb reprocessed the reads via MiXCR and lists one record per CDR3 protein. The sample lists 170,000 or so distinct CDR3 sequences, about 48% occurring once. Sequenced sample: sorted CD4+, CD8+, or CD8+CD57+ T cells (not recorded which) from PBMCs. These receptors were collected from a human donor with aplastic anemia. CDR3s include the opening cysteine and the closing phenylalanine or tryptophan. D genes are given only for firm matches. The size field is filled for only some rows; it gives once, few, many or a size class.

v_call	d_call	clone_size	j_call	cdr3_nt	cdr3_aa
TRBV11-2	.	.	TRBJ2-7	TGTGCCAGCAGCCCCCGGCGGGGTAGCGGTCTCGACGAGCAGTACTTC	CASSPRRGSGLDEQYF
TRBV7-2	TRBD2	few	TRBJ2-2	TGTGCCAGCAGTTTAGCGGGAAACACCGGGGAGCTGTTTTTT	CASSLAGNTGELFF
TRBV9	.	hyperexpanded	TRBJ1-1	TGTGCCAGCAGCGGGTCGAACACTGAAGCTTTCTTT	CASSGSNTEAFF
TRBV7-9	.	.	TRBJ2-2	TGTGCCAGCAGCTTTATACCCGGGGAGCTGTTTTTT	CASSFIPGELFF
TRBV10-1	TRBD2	.	TRBJ2-3	TGCGCCACCTGGACTAGCGGGAACACGGCAGATACGCAGTATTTT	CATWTSGNTADTQYF
TRBV20-1	.	.	TRBJ2-5	TGCAGCGCCTCAAGTGGGGAGACCCAGTACTTC	CSASSGETQYF
TRBV20-1	TRBD2	many	TRBJ2-3	TGCAGTGCTAGCCTGGGGCGGGAGGGCCGGGTCGCGCAGTATTTT	CSASLGREGRVAQYF
TRBV20-1	TRBD2	once	TRBJ2-7	TGCAGTGCTAGAGCCCTAGCGGGGGATACCTACGAGCAGTACTTC	CSARALAGDTYEQYF
TRBV29-1	TRBD2	.	TRBJ2-3	TGCAGCGTTAGACTAGCGGGTTCTTCTAGCACAGATACGCAGTATTTT	CSVRLAGSSSTDTQYF
TRBV11-2	TRBD1	many	TRBJ2-5	TGTGCCAGCAGCTTCGACAGGGAGATGGAGACCCAGTACTTC	CASSFDREMETQYF
TRBV9	.	.	TRBJ1-6	TGTGCCAGCAGCGTAGCCCCAGGCAGGGAGGGCAATTCACCCCTCCACTTT	CASSVAPGREGNSPLHF
TRBV7-2	TRBD2	.	TRBJ2-7	TGTGCCAGCAGCTTAGCGGCGGGGGGGCCGGTGGAGCAGTACTTC	CASSLAAGGPVEQYF
TRBV10-2	.	few	TRBJ2-5	TGCGCCAGCAGTGATTGGGGGGCAGAATCAGAGACCCAGTACTTC	CASSDWGAESETQYF
TRBV29-1	.	many	TRBJ2-3	TGCAGCGTTGAACGGGACTTAACAGATACGCAGTATTTT	CSVERDLTDTQYF
TRBV2	.	.	TRBJ2-7	TGTGCCAGCATATTAGGGGCCCATTCCTACGAGCAGTACTTC	CASILGAHSYEQYF
TRBV10-3	TRBD1	.	TRBJ2-5	TGTGCCATCGCCAGGGGGCTGGAGCAGTACTTC	CAIARGLEQYF
TRBV2	TRBD1	.	TRBJ1-5	TGTGCCAGCAGTGGAGGGACAGGGGGCGTTCAGCCCCAGCATTTT	CASSGGTGGVQPQHF
TRBV10-3	.	.	TRBJ2-1	TGTGCCATCAGTGTACGACTTTCCAGCTCCTACAATGAGCAGTTCTTC	CAISVRLSSSYNEQFF
TRBV10-3	TRBD1	.	TRBJ2-7	TGTGCCATCAGCGAGGGACAGGGGGGCGAGCAGTACTTC	CAISEGQGGEQYF
TRBV10-2	.	.	TRBJ2-1	TGCGCCAGCAGTGAGTCAGTTATCCATGAGCAGTTCTTC	CASSESVIHEQFF
TRBV15	TRBD2	few	TRBJ2-5	TGTGCCACCACCCTGGGCGGGGGACAAGAGACCCAGTACTTC	CATTLGGGQETQYF
TRBV7-9	.	many	TRBJ2-2	TGTGCCAGCAGCTCCCCCTACACCGGGGAGCTGTTTTTT	CASSSPYTGELFF
TRBV7-8	TRBD2	.	TRBJ2-7	TGTGCCAGCAGCCTTGGACTAGCCGGGGCTTACGAGCAGTACTTC	CASSLGLAGAYEQYF
TRBV4-3	.	once	TRBJ2-7	TGCGCCAGCAGCCAAGAACGACAGAGCTCCTACGAGCAGTACTTC	CASSQERQSSYEQYF
TRBV10-1	.	many	TRBJ2-1	TGCGCCAGCAGAAGCGGGAATGAGCAGTTCTTC	CASRSGNEQFF
TRBV24-1	.	.	TRBJ2-1	TGTGCCACCAGTGACTCCTACGGAACCAGTGAGCAGTTCTTC	CATSDSYGTSEQFF
TRBV6-4	.	many	TRBJ2-3	TGTGCCAGCAGTGACTCGAGTAGCTCGGCAGATACGCAGTATTTT	CASSDSSSSADTQYF
TRBV11-1	TRBD1	.	TRBJ1-1	TGTGCCAGCAGCTTACCATCAGCCCCTAACCATTTGACAGGGGGTAGACACACTGAAGCTTTCTTT	CASSLPSAPNHLTGGRHTEAFF
TRBV7-8	TRBD2	few	TRBJ2-7	TGTGCCAGCAGCTTGTCTAGCGGTTTTGGCGAGCAGTACTTC	CASSLSSGFGEQYF
TRBV4-2	TRBD1	many	TRBJ1-1	TGTGCCAGCAGCCAAGGGACAGGGGGCAACACTGAAGCTTTCTTT	CASSQGTGGNTEAFF
TRBV19	TRBD2	many	TRBJ2-7	TGTGCCAGTAGTATAGCCGTCCGTTACGGGAGGAGCTCCTACGAGCAGTACTTC	CASSIAVRYGRSSYEQYF
TRBV11-2	TRBD2	.	TRBJ2-7	TGTGCCAGCAGCTTCTTTAGGGAGGGGCTCGAGCAGTACTTC	CASSFFREGLEQYF
TRBV3-1	.	many	TRBJ2-3	TGTGCCAGCAGCCAAGAGGACGATACGCAGTATTTT	CASSQEDDTQYF
TRBV7-9	.	many	TRBJ2-1	TGTGCCAGCAGCTTAGATGTCGTGGGGAGCTCCTACAATGAGCAGTTCTTC	CASSLDVVGSSYNEQFF
TRBV24-1	.	many	TRBJ2-1	TGTGCCACCAGTCTAGGCGATCATGAGCAGTTCTTC	CATSLGDHEQFF
TRBV5-5	.	.	TRBJ1-1	TGTGCCAGCAGCTTTGTCGGCGGGGGAAAGAACACTGAAGCTTTCTTT	CASSFVGGGKNTEAFF